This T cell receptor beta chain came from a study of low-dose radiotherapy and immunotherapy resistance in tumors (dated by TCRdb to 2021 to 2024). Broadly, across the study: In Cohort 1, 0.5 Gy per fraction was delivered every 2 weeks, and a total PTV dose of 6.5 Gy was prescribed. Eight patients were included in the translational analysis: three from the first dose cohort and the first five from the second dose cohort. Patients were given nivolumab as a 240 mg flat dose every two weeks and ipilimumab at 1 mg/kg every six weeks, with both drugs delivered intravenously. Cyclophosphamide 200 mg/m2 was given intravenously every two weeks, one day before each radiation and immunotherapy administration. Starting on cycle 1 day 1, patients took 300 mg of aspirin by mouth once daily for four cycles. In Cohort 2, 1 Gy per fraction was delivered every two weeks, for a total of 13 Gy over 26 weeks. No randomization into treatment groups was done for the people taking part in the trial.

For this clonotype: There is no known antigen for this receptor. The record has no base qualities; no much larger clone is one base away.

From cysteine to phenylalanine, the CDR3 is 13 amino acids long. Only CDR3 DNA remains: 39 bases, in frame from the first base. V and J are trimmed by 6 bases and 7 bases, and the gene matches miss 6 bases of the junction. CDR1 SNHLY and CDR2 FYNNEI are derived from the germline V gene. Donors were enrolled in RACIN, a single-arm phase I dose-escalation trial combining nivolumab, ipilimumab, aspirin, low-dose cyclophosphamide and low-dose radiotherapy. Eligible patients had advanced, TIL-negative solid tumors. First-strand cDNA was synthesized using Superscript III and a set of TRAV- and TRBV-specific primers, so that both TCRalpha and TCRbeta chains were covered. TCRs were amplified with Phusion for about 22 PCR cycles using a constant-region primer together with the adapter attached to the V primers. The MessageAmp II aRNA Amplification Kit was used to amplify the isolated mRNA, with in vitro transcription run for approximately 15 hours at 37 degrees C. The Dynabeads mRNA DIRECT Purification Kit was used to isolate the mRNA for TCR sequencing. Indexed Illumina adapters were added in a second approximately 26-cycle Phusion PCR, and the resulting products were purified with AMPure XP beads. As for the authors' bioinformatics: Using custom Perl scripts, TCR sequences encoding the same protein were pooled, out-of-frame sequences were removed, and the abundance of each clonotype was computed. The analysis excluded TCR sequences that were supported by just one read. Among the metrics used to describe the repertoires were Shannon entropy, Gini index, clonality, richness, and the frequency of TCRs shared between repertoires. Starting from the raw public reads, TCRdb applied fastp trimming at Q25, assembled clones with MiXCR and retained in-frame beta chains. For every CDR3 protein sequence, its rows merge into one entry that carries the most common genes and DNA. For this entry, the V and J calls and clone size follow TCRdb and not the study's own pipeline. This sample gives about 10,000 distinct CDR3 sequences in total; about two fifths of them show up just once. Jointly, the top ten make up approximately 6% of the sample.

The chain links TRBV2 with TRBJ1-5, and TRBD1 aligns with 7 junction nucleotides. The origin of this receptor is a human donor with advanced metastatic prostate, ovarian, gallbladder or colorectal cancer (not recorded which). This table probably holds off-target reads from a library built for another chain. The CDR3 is CASRPTGNQPQHF. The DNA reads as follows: TGTGCCAGCAGACCGACAGGGAACCAGCCCCAGCATTTT.